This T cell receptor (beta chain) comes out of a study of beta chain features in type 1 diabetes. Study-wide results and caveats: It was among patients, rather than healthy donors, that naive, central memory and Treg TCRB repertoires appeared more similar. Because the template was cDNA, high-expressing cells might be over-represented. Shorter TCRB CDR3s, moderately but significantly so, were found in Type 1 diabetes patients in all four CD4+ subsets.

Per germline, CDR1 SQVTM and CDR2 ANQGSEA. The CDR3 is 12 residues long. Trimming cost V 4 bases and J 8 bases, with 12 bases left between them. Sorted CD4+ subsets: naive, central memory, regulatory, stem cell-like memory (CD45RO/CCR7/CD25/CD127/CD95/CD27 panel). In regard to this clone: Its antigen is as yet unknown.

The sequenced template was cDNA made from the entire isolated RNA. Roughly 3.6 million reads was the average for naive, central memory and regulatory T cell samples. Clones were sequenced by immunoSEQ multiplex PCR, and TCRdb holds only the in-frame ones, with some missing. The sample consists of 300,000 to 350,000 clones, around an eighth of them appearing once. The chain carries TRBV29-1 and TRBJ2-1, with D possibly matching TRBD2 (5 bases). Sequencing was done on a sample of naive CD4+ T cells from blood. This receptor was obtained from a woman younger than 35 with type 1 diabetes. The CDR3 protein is CSVVGDFYEQFF. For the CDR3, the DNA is TGCAGCGTTGTGGGAGATTTCTATGAGCAGTTCTTC.